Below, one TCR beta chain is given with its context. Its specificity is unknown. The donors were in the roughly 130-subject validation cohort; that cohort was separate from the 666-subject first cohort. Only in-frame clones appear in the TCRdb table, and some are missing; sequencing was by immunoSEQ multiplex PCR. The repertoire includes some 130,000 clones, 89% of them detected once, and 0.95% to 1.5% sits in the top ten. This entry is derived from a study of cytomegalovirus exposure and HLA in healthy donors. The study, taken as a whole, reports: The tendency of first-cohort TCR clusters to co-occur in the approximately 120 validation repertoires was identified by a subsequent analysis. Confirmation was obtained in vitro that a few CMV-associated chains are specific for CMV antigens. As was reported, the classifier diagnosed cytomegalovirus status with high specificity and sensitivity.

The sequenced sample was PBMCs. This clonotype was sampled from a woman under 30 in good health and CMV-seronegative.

For the CDR3, the DNA is TGCGCCAGCAGCTTGGGAAGCGGGGGGGCCTACGAGCAGTACTTC. Its protein product is CASSLGSGGAYEQYF. The chain combines TRBV5-1 with TRBJ2-7; 10 bases line up with TRBD2. Germline loops: CDR1 SGHRS, CDR2 YFSETQ. Trimming cost V 0 bases and J 2 bases; bases outside gene matches: 2. The CDR3 has 15 amino acids.